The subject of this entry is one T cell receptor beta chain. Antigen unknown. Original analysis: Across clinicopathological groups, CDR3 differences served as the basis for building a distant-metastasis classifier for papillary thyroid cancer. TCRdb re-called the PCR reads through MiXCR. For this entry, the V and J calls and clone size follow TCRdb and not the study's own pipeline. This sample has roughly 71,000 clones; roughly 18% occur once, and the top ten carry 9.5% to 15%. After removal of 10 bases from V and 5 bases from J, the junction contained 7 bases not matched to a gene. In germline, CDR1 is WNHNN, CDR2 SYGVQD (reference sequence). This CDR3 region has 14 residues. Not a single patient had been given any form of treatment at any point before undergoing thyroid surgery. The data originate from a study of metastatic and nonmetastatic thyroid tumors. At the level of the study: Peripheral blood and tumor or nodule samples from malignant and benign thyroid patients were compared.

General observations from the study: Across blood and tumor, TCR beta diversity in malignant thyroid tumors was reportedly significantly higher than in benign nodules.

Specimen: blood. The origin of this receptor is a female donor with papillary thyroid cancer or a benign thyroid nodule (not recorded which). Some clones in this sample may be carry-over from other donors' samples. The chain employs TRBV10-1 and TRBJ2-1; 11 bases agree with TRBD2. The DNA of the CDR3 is TGCGCCAACTCCGGGACTAGCGGAAACAATGAGCAGTTCTTC. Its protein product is CANSGTSGNNEQFF.